Here is one T cell receptor (beta chain) with its context. The deep-level immunoSEQ assay was used. Sorted-subset replicate PCR reactions were performed with approximately 0.2 ug DNA, corresponding to roughly 27,000 T cell genomes. TCRdb keeps only in-frame clones here, not all; method: immunoSEQ multiplex PCR. The sample lists approximately 2.1 million clones; over 85% were seen once. The data stem from a study of shared clonotypes between healthy human individuals. Study-level background: Donors had three CD4 naive, three CD4 memory, two CD8 naive and one CD8 memory plate apiece.

The CDR3 consists of 16 residues. Per the germline V gene, CDR1 is SGHRS and CDR2 is YFSETQ. V was shortened by 3 bases and J by 4 bases, with 17 bases between the two germline ends. Donors were healthy HIV-negative adults without recent acute infections or vaccinations. Sample: naive CD4+ T cells from PBMCs. The sample's subset: CD45RA+ positively selected. The origin of this receptor is a man aged 18 to 30 in good health. Some clones in this sample may be carry-over from other donors' samples. J is TRBJ2-1 and V is TRBV5-1; D is possibly TRBD2 (6 bases). CDR3 sequence reads: CASSSLPGDGYNEQFF. CDR3 nucleotide sequence: TGCGCCAGCAGCTCGCTTCCGGGGGACGGTTACAATGAGCAGTTCTTC.